The subject of this entry is one TCR beta chain. The data derive from a study of blood T cell repertoires in COVID-19. The CDR3 extends over 16 amino acids. V shed 0 bases and J shed 6 bases, with 15 bases lying between them. Germline CDR1 is LNHNV and CDR2 is YYDKDF (reference sequence). Clones were read by immunoSEQ multiplex PCR, and TCRdb kept only the in-frame ones, dropping some. This table has tens of thousands of clones, 88% appearing once. Sequenced: peripheral blood. The clonotype comes from a woman aged 50 to 65 with active or convalescent COVID-19. This chain links TRBV15 with TRBJ1-5; D perhaps matches TRBD1 (6 bases). The CDR3 DNA is TGTGCCACCAGCAGAGATTTCGGGGGGCTGGGTCAGCCCCAGCATTTT. Translating it yields CATSRDFGGLGQPQHF.